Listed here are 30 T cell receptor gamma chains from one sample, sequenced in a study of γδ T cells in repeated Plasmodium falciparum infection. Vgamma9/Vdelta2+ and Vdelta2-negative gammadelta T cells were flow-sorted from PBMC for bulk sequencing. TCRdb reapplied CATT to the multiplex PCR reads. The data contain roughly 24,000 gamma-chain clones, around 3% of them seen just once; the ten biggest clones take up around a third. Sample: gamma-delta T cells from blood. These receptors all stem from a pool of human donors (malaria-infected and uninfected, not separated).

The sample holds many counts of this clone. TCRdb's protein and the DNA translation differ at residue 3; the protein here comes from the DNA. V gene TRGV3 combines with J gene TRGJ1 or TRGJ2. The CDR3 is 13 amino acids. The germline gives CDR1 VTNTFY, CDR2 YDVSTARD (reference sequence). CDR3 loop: CAAWDEFYYKKLF. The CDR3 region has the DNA TGTGCCGCCTGGGACGAATTTTATTATAAGAAACTCTTT.

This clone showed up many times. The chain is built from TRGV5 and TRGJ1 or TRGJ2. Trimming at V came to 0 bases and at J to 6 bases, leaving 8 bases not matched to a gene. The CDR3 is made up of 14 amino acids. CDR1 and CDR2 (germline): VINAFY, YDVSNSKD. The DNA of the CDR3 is TGTGCCACCTGGGACAGGCCGTTACGTTATAAGAAACTCTTT. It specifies CATWDRPLRYKKLF.

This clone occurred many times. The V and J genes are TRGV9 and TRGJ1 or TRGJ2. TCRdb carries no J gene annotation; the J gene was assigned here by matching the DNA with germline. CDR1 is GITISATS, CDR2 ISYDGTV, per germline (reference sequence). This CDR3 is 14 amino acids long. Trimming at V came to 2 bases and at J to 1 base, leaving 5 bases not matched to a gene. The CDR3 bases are TGTGCCTTGTGGGAGGAACCTAATTATTATAAGAAACTCTTT. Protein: CALWEEPNYYKKLF.

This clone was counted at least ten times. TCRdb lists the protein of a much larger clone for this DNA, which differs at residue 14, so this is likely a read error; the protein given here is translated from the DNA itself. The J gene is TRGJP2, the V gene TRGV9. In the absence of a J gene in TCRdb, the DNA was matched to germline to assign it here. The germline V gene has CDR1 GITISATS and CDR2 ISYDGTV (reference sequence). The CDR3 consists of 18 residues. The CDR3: CALWEVRRVINSDCIKTF. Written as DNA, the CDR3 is TGTGCCTTGTGGGAGGTGCGTCGGGTAATTAATAGTGATTGTATCAAGACGTTT.

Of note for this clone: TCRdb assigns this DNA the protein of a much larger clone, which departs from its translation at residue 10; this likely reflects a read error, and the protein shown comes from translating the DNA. The CDR3 is CALWEVLVGKKLF. The CDR3 nucleotides read TGTGCCTTGTGGGAGGTGCTTGTGGGTAAGAAACTCTTT. The rearrangement joins TRGV9 to TRGJ1 or TRGJ2. In germline, CDR1 is GITISATS, CDR2 ISYDGTV (reference sequence). After removal of 0 bases from V and 9 bases from J, the junction contained 8 bases not matched to a gene. The CDR3 runs 13 residues.

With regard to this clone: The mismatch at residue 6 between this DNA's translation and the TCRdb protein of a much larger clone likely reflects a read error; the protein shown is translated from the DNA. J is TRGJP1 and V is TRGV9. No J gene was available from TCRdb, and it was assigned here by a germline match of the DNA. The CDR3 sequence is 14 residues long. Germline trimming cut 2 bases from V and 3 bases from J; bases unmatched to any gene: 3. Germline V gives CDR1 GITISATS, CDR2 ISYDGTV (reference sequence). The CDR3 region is CALWEGATGWFKIF. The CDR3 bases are TGTGCCTTGTGGGAGGGTGCCACTGGTTGGTTCAAGATATTT.

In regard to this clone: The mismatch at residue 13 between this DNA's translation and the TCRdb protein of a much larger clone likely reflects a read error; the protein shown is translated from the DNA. CDR3 nucleotide sequence: TGTGCCACCTGGGACAGGCGAGCACGCAGGAGTAGTGGTTGGATCAAGACGTTT. Translated, it gives CATWDRRARRSSGWIKTF. V is TRGV5 and J is TRGJP2. The J gene is not listed in TCRdb, so it was assigned here from a DNA match to germline. Germline CDR1 is VINAFY and CDR2 is YDVSNSKD. CDR3 length: 18 residues.

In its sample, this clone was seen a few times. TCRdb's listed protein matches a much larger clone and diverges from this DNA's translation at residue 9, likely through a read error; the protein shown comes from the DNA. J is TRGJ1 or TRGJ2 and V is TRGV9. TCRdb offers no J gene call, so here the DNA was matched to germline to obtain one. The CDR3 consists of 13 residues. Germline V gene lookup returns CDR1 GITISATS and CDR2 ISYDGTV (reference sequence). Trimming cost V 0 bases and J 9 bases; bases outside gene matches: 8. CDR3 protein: CALWEVQECKKLF. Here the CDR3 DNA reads TGTGCCTTGTGGGAGGTGCAGGAATGTAAGAAACTCTTT.

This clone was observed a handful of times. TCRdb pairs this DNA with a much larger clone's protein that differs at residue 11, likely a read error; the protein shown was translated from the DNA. CDR3 DNA sequence: TGTGCCTTGTGGGAGGTGCAGGGGCGAATAGGGAAACTCTTT. Residues: CALWEVQGRIGKLF. The V and J genes are TRGV9 and TRGJ1 or TRGJ2. No J gene is reported in TCRdb; it was inferred here by comparing the DNA with germline. Germline CDR1 and CDR2: GITISATS and ISYDGTV (reference sequence). This CDR3 has 14 amino acids. J lost 12 bases, V lost 0 bases, and 14 bases had no gene match.

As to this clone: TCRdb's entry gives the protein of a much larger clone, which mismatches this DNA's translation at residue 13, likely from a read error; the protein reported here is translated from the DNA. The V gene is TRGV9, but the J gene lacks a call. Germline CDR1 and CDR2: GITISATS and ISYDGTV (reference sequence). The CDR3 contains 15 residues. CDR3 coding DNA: TGTGCCTTGTGGGACTGCCCATCATTGGGTTATAAGAGACTCTTT. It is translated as CALWDCPSLGYKRLF.

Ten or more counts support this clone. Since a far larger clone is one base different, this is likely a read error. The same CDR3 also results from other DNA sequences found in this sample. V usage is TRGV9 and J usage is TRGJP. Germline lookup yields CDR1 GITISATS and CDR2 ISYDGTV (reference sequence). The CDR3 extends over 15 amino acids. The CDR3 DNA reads TGTGCCTTGTGGGAGCCCCCGGTGGGCAAAAAAATCAAGGTATTC. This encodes CALWEPPVGKKIKVF.

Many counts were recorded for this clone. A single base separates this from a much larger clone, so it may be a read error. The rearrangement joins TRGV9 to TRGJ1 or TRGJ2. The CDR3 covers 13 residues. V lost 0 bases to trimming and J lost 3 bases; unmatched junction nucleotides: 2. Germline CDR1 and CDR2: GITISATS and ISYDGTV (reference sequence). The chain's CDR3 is CALWEVPYYKKLF. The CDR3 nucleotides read TGTGCCTTGTGGGAGGTGCCTTATTATAAGAAACTCTTT.

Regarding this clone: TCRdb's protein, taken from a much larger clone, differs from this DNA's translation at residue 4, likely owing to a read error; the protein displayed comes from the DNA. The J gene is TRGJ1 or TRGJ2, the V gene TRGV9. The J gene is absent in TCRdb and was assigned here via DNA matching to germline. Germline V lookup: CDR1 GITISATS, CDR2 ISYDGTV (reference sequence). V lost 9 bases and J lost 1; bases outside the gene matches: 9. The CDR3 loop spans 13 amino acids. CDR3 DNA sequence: TGTGCCTTGCGTAATTCAAATTATTATAAGAAACTCTTT. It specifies CALRNSNYYKKLF.

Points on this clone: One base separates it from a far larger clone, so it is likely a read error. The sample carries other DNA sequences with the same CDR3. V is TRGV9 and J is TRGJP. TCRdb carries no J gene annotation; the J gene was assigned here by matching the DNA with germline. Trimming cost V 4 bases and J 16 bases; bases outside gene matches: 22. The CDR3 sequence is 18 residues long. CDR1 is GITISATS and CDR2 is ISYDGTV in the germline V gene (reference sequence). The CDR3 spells CALWEVRVWSWAKKIKVF. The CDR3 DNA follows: TGTGCCTTGTGGGAAGTGCGGGTATGGAGTTGGGCAAAAAAAATCAAGGTATTT.

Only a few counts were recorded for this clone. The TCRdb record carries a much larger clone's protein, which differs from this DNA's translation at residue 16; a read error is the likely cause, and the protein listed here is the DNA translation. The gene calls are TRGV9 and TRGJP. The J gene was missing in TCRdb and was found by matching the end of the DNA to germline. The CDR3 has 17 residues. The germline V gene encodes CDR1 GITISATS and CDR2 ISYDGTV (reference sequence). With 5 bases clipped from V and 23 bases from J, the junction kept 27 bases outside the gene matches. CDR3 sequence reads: CALWARVYYTTGWFKVF. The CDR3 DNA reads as TGTGCCTTGTGGGCAAGGGTATATTATACCACTGGTTGGTTCAAGGTATTT.

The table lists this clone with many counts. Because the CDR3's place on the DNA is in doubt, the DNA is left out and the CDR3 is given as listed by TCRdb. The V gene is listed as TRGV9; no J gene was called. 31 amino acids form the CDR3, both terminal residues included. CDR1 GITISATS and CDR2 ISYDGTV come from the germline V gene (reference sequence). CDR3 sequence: CALWRCIIIRNSLAVEQHLLSQVSIGRIQHF.

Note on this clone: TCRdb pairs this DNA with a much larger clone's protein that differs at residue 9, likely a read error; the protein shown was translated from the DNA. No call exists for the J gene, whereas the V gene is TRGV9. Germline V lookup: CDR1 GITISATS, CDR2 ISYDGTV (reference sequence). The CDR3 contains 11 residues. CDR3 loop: CALWEVHEELF. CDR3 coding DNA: TGTGCCTTGTGGGAGGTGCATGAGGAACTCTTT.

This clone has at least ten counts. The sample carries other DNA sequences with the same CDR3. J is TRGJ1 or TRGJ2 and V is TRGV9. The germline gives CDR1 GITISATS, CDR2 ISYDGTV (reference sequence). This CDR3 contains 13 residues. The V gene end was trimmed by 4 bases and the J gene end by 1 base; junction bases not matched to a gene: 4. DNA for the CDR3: TGTGCCTTGTGGGAAGGAAATTATTATAAGAAACTCTTT. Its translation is CALWEGNYYKKLF.

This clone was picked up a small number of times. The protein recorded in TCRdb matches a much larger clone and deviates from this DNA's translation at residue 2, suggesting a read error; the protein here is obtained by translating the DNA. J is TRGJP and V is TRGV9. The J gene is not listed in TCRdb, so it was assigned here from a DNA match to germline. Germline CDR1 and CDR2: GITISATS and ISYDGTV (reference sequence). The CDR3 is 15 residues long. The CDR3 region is CTLWEPPVGKKIKVF. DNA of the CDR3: TGTACCTTGTGGGAGCCCCCGGTGGGCAAAAAAATCAAGGTATTT.

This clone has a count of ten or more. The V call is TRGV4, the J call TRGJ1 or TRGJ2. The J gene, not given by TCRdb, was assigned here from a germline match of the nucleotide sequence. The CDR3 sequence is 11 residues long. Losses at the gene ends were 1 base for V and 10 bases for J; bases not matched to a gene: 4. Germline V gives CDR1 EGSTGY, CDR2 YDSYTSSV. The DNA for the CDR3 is TGTGCCACCTGGGATGGACCGAAGAAACTCTTT. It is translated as CATWDGPKKLF.

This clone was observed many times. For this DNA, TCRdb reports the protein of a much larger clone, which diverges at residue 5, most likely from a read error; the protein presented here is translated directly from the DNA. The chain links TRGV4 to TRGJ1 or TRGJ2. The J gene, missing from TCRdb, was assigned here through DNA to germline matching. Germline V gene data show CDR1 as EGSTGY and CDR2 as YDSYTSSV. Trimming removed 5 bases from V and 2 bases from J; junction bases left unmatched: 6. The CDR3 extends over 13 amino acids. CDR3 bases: TGTGCCACCTGGGGTGGATATTATTATAAGAAACTCTTT. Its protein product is CATWGGYYYKKLF.

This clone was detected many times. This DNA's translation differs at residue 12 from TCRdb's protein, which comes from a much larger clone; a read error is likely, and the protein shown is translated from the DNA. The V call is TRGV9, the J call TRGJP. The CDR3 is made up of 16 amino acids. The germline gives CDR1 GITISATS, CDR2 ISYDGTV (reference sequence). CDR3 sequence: CALWEYQELGKEIKVF. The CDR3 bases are TGTGCCTTGTGGGAGTATCAAGAGTTGGGCAAAGAAATCAAGGTATTT.

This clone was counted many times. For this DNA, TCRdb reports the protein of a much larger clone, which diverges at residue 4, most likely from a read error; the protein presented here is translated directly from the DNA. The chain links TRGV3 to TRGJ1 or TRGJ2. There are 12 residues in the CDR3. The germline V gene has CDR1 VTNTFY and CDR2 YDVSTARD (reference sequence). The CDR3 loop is CATRDRPNRSLF. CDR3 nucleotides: TGTGCCACCCGGGACAGGCCTAATCGTAGTCTCTTT.

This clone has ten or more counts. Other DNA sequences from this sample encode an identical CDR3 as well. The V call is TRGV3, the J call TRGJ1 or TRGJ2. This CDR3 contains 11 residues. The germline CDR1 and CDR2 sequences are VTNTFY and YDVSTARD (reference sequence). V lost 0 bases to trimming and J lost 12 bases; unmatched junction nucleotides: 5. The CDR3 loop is CATWDRPGKLF. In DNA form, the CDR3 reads TGTGCCACCTGGGACAGGCCAGGGAAACTCTTT.

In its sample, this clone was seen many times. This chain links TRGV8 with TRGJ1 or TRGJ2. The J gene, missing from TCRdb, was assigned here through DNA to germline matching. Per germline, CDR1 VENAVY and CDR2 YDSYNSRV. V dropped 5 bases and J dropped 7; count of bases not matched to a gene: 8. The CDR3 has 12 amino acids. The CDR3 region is CATWGSPYKKLF. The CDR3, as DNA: TGTGCCACCTGGGGTAGCCCCTATAAGAAACTCTTT.

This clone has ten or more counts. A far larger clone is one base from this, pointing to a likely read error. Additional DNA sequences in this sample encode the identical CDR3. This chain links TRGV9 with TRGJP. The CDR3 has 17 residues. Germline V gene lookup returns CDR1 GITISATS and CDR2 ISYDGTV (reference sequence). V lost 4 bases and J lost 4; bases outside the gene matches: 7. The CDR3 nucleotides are TGTGCCTTGTGGGAAGGGAAACAAGAGTTGGGCAAAAAAATCAAGGTATTT. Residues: CALWEGKQELGKKIKVF.

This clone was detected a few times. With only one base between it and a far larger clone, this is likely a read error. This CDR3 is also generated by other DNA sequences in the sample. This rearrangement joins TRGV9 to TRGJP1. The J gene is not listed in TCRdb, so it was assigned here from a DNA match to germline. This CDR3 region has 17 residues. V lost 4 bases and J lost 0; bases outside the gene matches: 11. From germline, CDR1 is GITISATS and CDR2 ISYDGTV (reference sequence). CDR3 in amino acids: CALWDHREYTTGWFKIF. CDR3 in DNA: TGTGCCTTGTGGGACCACAGGGAGTATACCACTGGTTGGTTCAAGATATTT.

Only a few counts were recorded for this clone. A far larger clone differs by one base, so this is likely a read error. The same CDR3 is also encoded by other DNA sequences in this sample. The CDR3 loop reads CATWQKSSDWIKTF. CDR3 nucleotide sequence: TGTGCCACCTGGCAAAAGAGTAGTGACTGGATCAAGACGTTT. V usage is TRGV4 and J usage is TRGJP2. Since TCRdb gives no J gene, matching the DNA to germline was used here to assign it. Germline V CDR1 and CDR2: EGSTGY, YDSYTSSV. The CDR3 totals 14 residues.

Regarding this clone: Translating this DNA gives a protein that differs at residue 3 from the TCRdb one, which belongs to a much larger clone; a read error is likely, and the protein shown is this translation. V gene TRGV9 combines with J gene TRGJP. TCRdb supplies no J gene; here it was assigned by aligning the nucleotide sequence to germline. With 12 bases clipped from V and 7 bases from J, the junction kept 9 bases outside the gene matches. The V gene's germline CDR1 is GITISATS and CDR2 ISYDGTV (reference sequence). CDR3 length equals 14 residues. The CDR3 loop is CARILELGKKIKVF. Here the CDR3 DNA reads TGTGCCCGCATTTTGGAGTTGGGCAAAAAAATCAAGGTATTT.

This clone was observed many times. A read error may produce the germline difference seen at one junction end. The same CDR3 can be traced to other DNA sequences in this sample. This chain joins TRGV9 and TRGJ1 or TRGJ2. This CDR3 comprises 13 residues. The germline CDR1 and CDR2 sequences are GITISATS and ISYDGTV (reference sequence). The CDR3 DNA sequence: TGCGCCTTGTGGGAGGTGTTACATTATAAGAAACTCTTT. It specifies CALWEVLHYKKLF.